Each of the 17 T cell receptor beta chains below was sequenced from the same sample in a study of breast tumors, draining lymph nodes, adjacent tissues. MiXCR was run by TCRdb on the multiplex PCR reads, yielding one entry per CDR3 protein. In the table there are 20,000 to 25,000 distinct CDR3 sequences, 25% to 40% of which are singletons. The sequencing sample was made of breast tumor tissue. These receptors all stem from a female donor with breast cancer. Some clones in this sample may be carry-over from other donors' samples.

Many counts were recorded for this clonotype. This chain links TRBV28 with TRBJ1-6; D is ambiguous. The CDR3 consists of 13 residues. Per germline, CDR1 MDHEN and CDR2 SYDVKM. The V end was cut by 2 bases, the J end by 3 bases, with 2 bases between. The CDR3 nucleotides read TGTGCCAGCAGTTTAGACTATAATTCACCCCTCCACTTT. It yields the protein CASSLDYNSPLHF. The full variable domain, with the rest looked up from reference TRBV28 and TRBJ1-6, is DVKVTQSSRYLVKRTGEKVFLECVQDMDHENMFWYRQDPGLGLRLIYFSYDVKMKEKGDIPEGYSVSREKKERFSLILESASTNQTSMYLCASSLDYNSPLHFGNGTRLTVT.

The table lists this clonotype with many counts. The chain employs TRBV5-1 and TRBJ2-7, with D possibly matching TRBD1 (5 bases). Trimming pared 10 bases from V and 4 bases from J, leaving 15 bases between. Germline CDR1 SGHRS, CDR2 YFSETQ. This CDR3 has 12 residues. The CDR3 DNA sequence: TGCGCCCTAATCAGGGTCGGTTACGAGCAGTACTTC. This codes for CALIRVGYEQYF.

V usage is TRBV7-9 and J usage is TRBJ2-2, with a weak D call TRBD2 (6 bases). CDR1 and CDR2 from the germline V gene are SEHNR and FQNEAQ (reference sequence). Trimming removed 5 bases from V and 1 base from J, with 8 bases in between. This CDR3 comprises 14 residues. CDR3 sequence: CASSGRLNTGELFF. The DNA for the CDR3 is TGTGCCAGCAGCGGGAGGCTGAACACCGGGGAGCTGTTTTTT.

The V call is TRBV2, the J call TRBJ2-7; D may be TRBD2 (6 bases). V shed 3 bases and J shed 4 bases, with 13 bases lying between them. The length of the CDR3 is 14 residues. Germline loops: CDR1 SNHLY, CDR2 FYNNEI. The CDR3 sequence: CASSERRGPYEQYF. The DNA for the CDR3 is TGTGCCAGCAGTGAGAGGAGGGGACCTTACGAGCAGTACTTC.

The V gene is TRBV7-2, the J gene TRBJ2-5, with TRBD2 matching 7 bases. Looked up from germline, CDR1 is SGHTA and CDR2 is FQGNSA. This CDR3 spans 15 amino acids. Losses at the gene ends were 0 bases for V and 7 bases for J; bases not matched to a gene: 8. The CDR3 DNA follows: TGTGCCAGCAGCTTAGCGGCGGGAGTGGTGGGGACCCAGTACTTC. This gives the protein CASSLAAGVVGTQYF.

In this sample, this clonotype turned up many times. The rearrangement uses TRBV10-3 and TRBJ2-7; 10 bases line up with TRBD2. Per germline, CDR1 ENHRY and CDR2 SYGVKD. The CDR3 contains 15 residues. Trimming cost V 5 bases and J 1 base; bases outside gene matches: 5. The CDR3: CAISPTSGSSYEQYF. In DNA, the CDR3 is TGTGCCATCAGTCCGACTAGCGGGTCTTCCTACGAGCAGTACTTC.

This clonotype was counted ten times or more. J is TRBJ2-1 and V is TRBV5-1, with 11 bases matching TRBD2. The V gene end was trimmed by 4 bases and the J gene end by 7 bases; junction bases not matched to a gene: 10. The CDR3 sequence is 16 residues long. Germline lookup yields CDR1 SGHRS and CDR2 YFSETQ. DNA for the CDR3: TGCGCCAGCAGCGCTGGTGTAGCGGGAGGGCGGAATGAGCAGTTCTTC. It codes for CASSAGVAGGRNEQFF.

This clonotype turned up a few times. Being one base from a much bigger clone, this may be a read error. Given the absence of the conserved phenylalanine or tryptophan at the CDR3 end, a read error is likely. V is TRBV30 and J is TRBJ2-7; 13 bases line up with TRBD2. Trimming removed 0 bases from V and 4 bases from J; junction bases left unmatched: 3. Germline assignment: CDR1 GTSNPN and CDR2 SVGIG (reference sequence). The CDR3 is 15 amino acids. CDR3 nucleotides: TGTGCCTGGAGTGTACGACTAGCGGGAGGTTACGAGCAGTACCTC. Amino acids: CAWSVRLAGGYEQYL.

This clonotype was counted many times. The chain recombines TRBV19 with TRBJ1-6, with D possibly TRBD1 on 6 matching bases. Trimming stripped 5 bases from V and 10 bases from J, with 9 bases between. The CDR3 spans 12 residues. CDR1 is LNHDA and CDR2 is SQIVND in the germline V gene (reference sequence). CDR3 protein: CASSAGGSPLHF. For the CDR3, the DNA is TGTGCCAGTAGTGCGGGGGGCTCACCCCTCCACTTT.

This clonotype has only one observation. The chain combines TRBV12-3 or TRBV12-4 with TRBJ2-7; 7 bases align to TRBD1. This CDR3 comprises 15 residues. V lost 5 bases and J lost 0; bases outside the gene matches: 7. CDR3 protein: CASSEGTANSYEQYF. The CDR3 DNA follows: TGTGCCAGCAGTGAGGGGACAGCCAACTCCTACGAGCAGTACTTC.

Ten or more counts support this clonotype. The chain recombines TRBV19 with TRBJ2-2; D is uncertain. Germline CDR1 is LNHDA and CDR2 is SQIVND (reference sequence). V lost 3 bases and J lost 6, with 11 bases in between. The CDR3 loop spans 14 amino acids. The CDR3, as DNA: TGTGCCAGTAGTATTAGGAGCGACGCCGGGGAGCTGTTTTTT. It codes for CASSIRSDAGELFF.

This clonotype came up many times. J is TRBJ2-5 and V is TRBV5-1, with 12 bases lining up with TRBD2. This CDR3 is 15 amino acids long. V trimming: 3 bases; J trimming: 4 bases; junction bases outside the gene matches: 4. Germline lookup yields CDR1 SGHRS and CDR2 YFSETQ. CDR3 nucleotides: TGCGCCAGCAGCTCCGGGACTAGCGGGTTAGAGACCCAGTACTTC. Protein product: CASSSGTSGLETQYF.

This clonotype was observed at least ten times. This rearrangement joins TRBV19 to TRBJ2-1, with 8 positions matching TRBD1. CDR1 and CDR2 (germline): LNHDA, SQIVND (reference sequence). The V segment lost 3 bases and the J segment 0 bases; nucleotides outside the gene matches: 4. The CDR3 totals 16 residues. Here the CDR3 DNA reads TGTGCCAGTAGTATCGACAGGGGCAGCTCCTACAATGAGCAGTTCTTC. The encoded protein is CASSIDRGSSYNEQFF.

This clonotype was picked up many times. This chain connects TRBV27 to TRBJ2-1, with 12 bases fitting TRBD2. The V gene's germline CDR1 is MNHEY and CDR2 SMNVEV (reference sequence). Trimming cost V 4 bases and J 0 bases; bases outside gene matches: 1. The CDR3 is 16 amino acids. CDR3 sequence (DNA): TGTGCCAGCAGTTCACTAGCGGGAGGCTCCTACAATGAGCAGTTCTTC. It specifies CASSSLAGGSYNEQFF.

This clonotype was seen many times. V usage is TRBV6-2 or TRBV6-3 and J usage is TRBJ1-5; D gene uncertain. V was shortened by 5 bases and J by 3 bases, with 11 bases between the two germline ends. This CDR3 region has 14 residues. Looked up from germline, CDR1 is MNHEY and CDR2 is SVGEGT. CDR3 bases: TGTGCCAGCAGTCAGGACGGACTCAATCAGCCCCAGCATTTT. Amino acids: CASSQDGLNQPQHF.

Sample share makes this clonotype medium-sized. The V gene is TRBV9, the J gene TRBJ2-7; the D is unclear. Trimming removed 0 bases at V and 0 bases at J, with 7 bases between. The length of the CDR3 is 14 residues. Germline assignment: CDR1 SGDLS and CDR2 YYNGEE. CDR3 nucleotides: TGTGCCAGCAGCGTAGGCCAGAGCTCCTACGAGCAGTACTTC. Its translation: CASSVGQSSYEQYF.

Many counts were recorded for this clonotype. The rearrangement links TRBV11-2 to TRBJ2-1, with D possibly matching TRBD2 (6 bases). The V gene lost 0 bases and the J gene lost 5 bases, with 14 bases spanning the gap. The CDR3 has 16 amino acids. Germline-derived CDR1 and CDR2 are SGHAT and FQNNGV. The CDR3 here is CASSLDGGYPHNEQFF. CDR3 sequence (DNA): TGTGCCAGCAGCTTAGACGGGGGATACCCGCACAATGAGCAGTTCTTC.